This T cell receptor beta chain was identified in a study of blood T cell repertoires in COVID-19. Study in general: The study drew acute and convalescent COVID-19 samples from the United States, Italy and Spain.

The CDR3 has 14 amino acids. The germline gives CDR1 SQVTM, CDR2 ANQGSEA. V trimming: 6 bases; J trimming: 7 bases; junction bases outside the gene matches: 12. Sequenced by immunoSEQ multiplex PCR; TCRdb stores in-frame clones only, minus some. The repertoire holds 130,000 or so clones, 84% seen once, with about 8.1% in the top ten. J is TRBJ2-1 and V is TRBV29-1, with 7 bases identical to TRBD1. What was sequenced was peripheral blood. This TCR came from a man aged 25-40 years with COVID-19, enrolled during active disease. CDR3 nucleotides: TGCAGCGTCCGTGCAATGACAGGGCGAAATGAGCAGTTCTTC. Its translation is CSVRAMTGRNEQFF.